This is a list of T cell receptor beta chains from one sample in a study of blood T cell repertoires in COVID-19. Some clones are missing from TCRdb's copy, which holds only in-frame ones; the method was immunoSEQ multiplex PCR. The table has approximately 110,000 clones, approximately 82% seen once; the top ten hold over 15%. The source material was peripheral blood. These receptors all come from a woman aged 55-70 years with acute or convalescent COVID-19. Each CDR3 is given with its conserved first and last residue. Where a row states a size, it is once, few, many or the class of an expanded clone; other rows omit it.

. TRBJ1-1 TRBV7-5 CARSCPRTGYSNTEAFF
. TRBJ2-7 TRBV2 CASSPGGLAGLGQYF
. TRBJ2-1 TRBV7-2 CASSSSGPALGEQFF
. TRBJ2-1 TRBV5-1 CASSPTGTGSGMTYNEQFF
. TRBJ1-5 TRBV19 CASSVRTGRDNQPQHF
. TRBJ1-2 TRBV7-2 CASSLRDSGRLGGYTF
few TRBJ1-2 TRBV14 CASSQGRDYGYTF
. TRBJ1-2 TRBV28 CASSSGQGRNYGYTF
. TRBJ2-5 TRBV29-1 CSGGGEETQYF
. TRBJ1-4 TRBV29-1 CSVGAPNEKLFF
. TRBJ2-1 TRBV5-1 CASSFPGSSYNEQFF
. TRBJ1-1 TRBV11-2 CASSLGGTAQAPVF
. TRBJ2-1 TRBV12-3/TRBV12-4 CASSNRGRDEQFF
once TRBJ1-5 TRBV24-1 CATSDFPGTDQPQHF
once TRBJ1-5 TRBV28 CASRGAGGGNQPQHF
. TRBJ2-1 TRBV5-5 CASNPRTLRNEQFF
. TRBJ1-6 TRBV7-8 CASSKIGRQGSSPLHF
. TRBJ2-1 TRBV28 CASSPDRHGSNEQFF
. TRBJ1-3 TRBV19 CASSFRQISGNTIYF
. TRBJ1-2 TRBV28 CASSLYGGDRGYGYTF
. TRBJ1-4 TRBV6-5 CASSSTRRGVGEKLFF
few TRBJ2-7 TRBV2 CASSPRTGPYEQYF
few TRBJ1-4 TRBV28 CASHRTNEKLFF
. TRBJ2-7 TRBV5-1 CASSLGAQTYEQYF
. TRBJ2-2 TRBV5-1 CASSWDSRANTGELFF
few TRBJ1-2 TRBV7-9 CASSSPGTGRGYTF
. TRBJ2-2 TRBV10-3 CAISEPDRAEGTGELFF
. TRBJ1-1 TRBV5-4 CASSKRQGAGSFF
. TRBJ2-2 TRBV30 CAWSNRLPGELFF
. TRBJ1-6 TRBV6-5 CASSLGGGYGSPLHF
. TRBJ1-4 TRBV18 CASSPGQYNEKLFF
. TRBJ1-5 TRBV2 CASRQTGDSQPQHF
. TRBJ2-7 TRBV7-3 CASSLTASHEQYF
few TRBJ2-7 TRBV18 CASSSGLAGGPLKYEQYF